This T cell receptor (beta chain) was profiled in a study of cytomegalovirus exposure and HLA in healthy donors. Study information: HLA-typed donors contributed about 85 million unique TCRs, which were held in an early data release. Study results and caveats: Cytomegalovirus status was reportedly diagnosed by the classifier with high sensitivity and specificity. Most TCR sequences were rare, but some public TCRs occurred in many donors.

This CDR3 is 14 amino acids long. V lost 6 bases and J lost 1, with 12 bases in between. From germline, CDR1 is SEHNR and CDR2 FQNEAQ (reference sequence). Primers: 60 Vbeta forward and 13 Jbeta reverse. Profiling relied on immunoSEQ multiplex PCR, and the TCRdb table lists in-frame clones only, not all of them. The table records 150,000 to 200,000 clones, about 70% of them present only once. Remarks on this clone: The antigen is unknown.

The receptor was derived from a woman aged 30 to 39 in good health and CMV-seronegative. Sequenced sample: PBMCs. The rearrangement uses TRBV7-9 and TRBJ1-1, with D possibly being TRBD1 (5 bases). The CDR3 sequence is CASRYYDRNTEAFF. In nucleotides, the CDR3 is TGTGCCAGCAGGTATTACGACAGGAACACTGAAGCTTTCTTT.